The present T cell receptor (beta chain) was sequenced within a study of blood T cell repertoires in COVID-19. Study-level background: COVID-19 samples, acute and convalescent, were from the United States, Italy and Spain. PBMCs, B-cell-depleted T cells, or T cells provided the cDNA or gDNA that made up the material.

The CDR3 runs to 18 residues. CDR1 SNHLY and CDR2 FYNNEI come from the germline V gene. The germline V and J ends were trimmed by 6 bases and 0 bases, with 22 bases remaining between them. Original analysis: Nucleated cell counts were estimated from reference gene primer amplification. Assay: immunoSEQ multiplex PCR; the TCRdb copy retains only in-frame clones and omits some. That table furnishes V, J and clone size, whereas the DNA furnished D and trimming. The sample contains 200,000 to 300,000 clones, over 80% of which appear only once. The V and J genes are TRBV2 and TRBJ2-3; D remains ambiguous. The sequencing sample was made of peripheral blood. The receptor comes from a woman aged 40 to 50 with acute or convalescent COVID-19. The CDR3 protein is CASRISKEEQTSTDTQYF. The CDR3 DNA follows: TGTGCCAGCAGGATTTCCAAAGAGGAGCAAACTAGCACAGATACGCAGTATTTT.